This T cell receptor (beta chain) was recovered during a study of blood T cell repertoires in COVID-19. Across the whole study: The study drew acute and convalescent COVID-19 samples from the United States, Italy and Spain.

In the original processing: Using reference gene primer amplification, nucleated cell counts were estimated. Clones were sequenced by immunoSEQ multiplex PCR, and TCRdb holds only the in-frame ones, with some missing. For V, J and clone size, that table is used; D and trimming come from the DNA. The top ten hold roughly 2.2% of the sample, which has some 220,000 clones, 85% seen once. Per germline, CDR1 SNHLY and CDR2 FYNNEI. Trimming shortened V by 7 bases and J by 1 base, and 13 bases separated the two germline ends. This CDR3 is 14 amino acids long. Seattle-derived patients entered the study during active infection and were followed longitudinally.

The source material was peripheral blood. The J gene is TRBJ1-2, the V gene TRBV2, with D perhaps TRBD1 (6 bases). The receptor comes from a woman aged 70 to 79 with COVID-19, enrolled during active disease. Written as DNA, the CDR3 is TGTGCCAGCACCCCGACAGGACTTAACTATGGCTACACCTTC. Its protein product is CASTPTGLNYGYTF.